The source of this T cell receptor beta chain is a study of beta chain features in type 1 diabetes. Study findings and constraints: All four CD4+ subsets from Type 1 diabetes patients carried moderately but significantly shorter TCRB CDR3s.

Reverse transcribing all isolated RNA meant expressed TCRB transcripts were sequenced. Generated by immunoSEQ multiplex PCR, the TCRdb table keeps only in-frame clones and is missing some. Here the sample spans around 250,000 clones, 20% to 25% being singletons. Remarks on this clone: Its cognate antigen is unknown.

CDR1 and CDR2 from the germline V gene are SNHLY and FYNNEI. This CDR3 contains 15 residues. The V gene end was trimmed by 1 base and the J gene end by 4 bases; junction bases not matched to a gene: 3. Sequencing input: naive CD4+ T cells from blood. The rearrangement links TRBV2 to TRBJ2-1; 8 positions match TRBD2. The TCR was taken from a woman in her 30s with type 1 diabetes. CDR3 loop: CASSEVPSGYNEQFF. The CDR3 bases are TGTGCCAGCAGTGAAGTCCCTAGCGGGTACAATGAGCAGTTCTTC.